These 7 T cell receptor beta chains were all obtained from the same sample, sequenced in a study of T cell repertoires in aging, cancer and after chemotherapy. A mixed TRB-A/B primer pool amplified rearranged TRB by multiplex touch-down PCR. TCRdb analysed the multiplex PCR reads with MiXCR anew, one entry per CDR3 protein. Of roughly 1,400 distinct CDR3 sequences in the sample, 25% to 30% are singletons; the top ten hold about 81%. The template was genomic DNA from peripheral blood, not RNA. The specimen sequenced was blood. These receptors all stem from a human donor with a blood cancer.

This clonotype is medium-sized (0.01 to 0.1%). CDR3 DNA sequence: TGTGCCAGCAGCTCAGAAGGGGGCTGGAGGCGAGCGCAGTATTTT. Its translation: CASSSEGGWRRAQYF. The chain links TRBV5-4 to TRBJ2-3; TRBD1 matches at 7 bases. CDR3 length equals 15 residues. Germline assignment: CDR1 SGHNT and CDR2 YYREEE (reference sequence). V lost 3 bases and J lost 10; bases outside the gene matches: 14.

In its sample, this clonotype is medium-sized. V gene TRBV19 combines with J gene TRBJ1-2; TRBD1 aligns across 8 bases. Germline V gene lookup returns CDR1 LNHDA and CDR2 SQIVND (reference sequence). The V and J ends lost 5 bases and 5 bases, in that order; junction bases with no gene match: 7. The CDR3 sequence is 14 residues long. CDR3 in amino acids: CASSPRQGSYGYTF. The CDR3, as DNA: TGTGCCAGTAGTCCTCGACAGGGGTCTTATGGCTACACCTTC.

This clonotype ranks as medium-sized (0.01 to 0.1%). Because the CDR3's place on the DNA is in doubt, the DNA is left out and the CDR3 is given as listed by TCRdb. The genes are TRBV7-5 and TRBJ2-2. TRBV7-5 is an annotated pseudogene. Ends included, the CDR3 has 14 residues. The CDR3 is CISVPEDVTGELFF.

The CDR3 spells CATSDTSQPNYGYTF. The CDR3 DNA reads TGTGCCACCAGTGATACCTCTCAGCCTAACTATGGCTACACCTTC. The rearrangement uses TRBV24-1 and TRBJ1-2; no clear D gene. Germline V lookup: CDR1 KGHDR, CDR2 SFDVKD. There are 15 residues in the CDR3. The V and J ends lost 3 bases and 0 bases respectively, with 10 bases between them.

Within the sample, this clonotype is medium-sized. The chain is built from TRBV6-2 or TRBV6-3 and TRBJ2-2; 8 bases are a match to TRBD1. This CDR3 comprises 14 residues. The trim removed 8 bases at V and 13 bases at J, leaving 15 bases unmatched. Germline V gives CDR1 MNHEY, CDR2 SVGEGT. The CDR3 DNA sequence: TGTGCCAGCCATGGGACCGGGACAGGTTCGAGGCTGTTTTTT. Translating gives CASHGTGTGSRLFF.

Points on this clonotype: Given a much more abundant clone one base away, this may be a read error. The chain couples TRBV6-1 to TRBJ2-3; 9 bases agree with TRBD2. The germline gives CDR1 MNHNS, CDR2 SASEGT. The CDR3 consists of 14 residues. The ends lost 8 bases at V and 9 bases at J; junction bases unmatched: 12. The CDR3, as DNA: TGTGCCAGCGGGTATAGCGGGGGATTAGAAACGCAGTATTTT. Encoded protein: CASGYSGGLETQYF.

By share, this clonotype counts as medium-sized (0.01 to 0.1%). The chain combines TRBV19 with TRBJ2-2; D uncertain. Trimming took 0 bases from V and 6 from J, leaving 11 bases between them. This CDR3 spans 15 amino acids. Germline values: CDR1 LNHDA, CDR2 SQIVND (reference sequence). CDR3 sequence reads: CASSIDLSVPGELFF. The DNA of the CDR3 is TGTGCCAGTAGTATAGATCTTTCTGTCCCCGGGGAGCTGTTTTTT.